This T cell receptor beta chain was profiled in a study of T cell responses to AZD1222 COVID-19 vaccine. Notes on this clone: Its target is unknown.

V lost 3 bases and J lost 0; bases outside the gene matches: 8. The CDR3 is 17 amino acids. Germline assignment: CDR1 MDHEN and CDR2 SYDVKM. Study findings and constraints: None of the repertoires were sampled until the peak T cell response had passed.

Sequencing was performed with immunoSEQ multiplex PCR; in TCRdb, only in-frame clones are kept and a portion is missing. The repertoire holds around 130,000 clones, with 75% to 90% as singletons. This receptor was taken from an adult in good health. The starting material was peripheral blood, obtained on day 0 of AZD1222 vaccination. The chain joins TRBV28 to TRBJ2-1; TRBD2 aligns across 7 bases. The CDR3 sequence: CASSFGGGLVSYNEQFF. The CDR3 nucleotides are TGTGCCAGCAGTTTTGGGGGGGGACTTGTCTCCTACAATGAGCAGTTCTTC. The entire variable domain, with the rest obtained from reference TRBV28 and TRBJ2-1, is as follows: DVKVTQSSRYLVKRTGEKVFLECVQDMDHENMFWYRQDPGLGLRLIYFSYDVKMKEKGDIPEGYSVSREKKERFSLILESASTNQTSMYLCASSFGGGLVSYNEQFFGPGTRLTVL.